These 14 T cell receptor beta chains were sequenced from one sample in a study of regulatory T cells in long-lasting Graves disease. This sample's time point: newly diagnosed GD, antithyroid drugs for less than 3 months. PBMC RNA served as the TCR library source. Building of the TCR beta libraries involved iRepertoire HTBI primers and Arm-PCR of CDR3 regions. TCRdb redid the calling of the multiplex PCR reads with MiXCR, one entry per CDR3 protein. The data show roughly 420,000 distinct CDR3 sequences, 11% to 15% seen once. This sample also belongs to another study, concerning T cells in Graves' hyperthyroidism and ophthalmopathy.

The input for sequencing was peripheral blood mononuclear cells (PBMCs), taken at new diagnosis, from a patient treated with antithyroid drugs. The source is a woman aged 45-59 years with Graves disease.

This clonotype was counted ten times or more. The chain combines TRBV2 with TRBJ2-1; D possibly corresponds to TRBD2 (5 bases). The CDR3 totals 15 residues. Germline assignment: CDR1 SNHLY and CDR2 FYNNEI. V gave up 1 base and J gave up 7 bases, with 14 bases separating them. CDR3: CASSEEDLTGNEQFF. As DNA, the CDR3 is TGTGCCAGCAGTGAAGAGGACCTGACGGGGAATGAGCAGTTCTTC.

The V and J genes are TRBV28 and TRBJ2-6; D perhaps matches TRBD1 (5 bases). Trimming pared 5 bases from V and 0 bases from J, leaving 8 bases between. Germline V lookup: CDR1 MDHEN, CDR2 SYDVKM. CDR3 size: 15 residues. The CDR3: CASSVTDSGANVLTF. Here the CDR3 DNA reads TGTGCCAGCAGTGTGACAGACTCTGGGGCCAACGTCCTGACTTTC.

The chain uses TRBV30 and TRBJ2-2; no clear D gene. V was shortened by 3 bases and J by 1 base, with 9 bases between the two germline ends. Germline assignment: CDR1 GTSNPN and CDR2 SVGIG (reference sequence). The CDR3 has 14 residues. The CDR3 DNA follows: TGTGCCTGGAGGGACGTTCGGAACACCGGGGAGCTGTTTTTT. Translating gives CAWRDVRNTGELFF. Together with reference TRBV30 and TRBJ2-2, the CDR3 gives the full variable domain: SQTIHQWPATLVQPVGSPLSLECTVEGTSNPNLYWYRQAAGRGLQLLFYSVGIGQISSEVPQNLSASRPQDRQFILSSKKLLLSDSGFYLCAWRDVRNTGELFFGEGSRLTVL.

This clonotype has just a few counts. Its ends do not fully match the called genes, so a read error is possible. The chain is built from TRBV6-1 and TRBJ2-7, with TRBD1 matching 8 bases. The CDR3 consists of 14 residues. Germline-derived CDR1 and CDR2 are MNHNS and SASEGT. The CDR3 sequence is CACSEAGGADEQYF. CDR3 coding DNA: TGTGCCTGCAGTGAAGCAGGGGGCGCGGACGAGCAGTACTTC.

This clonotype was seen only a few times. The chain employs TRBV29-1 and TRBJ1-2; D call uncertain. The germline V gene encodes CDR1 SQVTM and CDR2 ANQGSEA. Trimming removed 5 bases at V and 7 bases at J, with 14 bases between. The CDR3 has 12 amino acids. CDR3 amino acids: CSVPPANAGYTF. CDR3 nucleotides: TGCAGCGTTCCCCCAGCGAACGCTGGCTACACCTTC.

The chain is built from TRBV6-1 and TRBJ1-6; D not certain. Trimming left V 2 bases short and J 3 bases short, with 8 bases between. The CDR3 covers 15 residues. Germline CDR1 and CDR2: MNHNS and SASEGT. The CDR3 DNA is TGTGCCAGCAGTGAAATTGGCAGCTATAATTCACCCCTCCACTTT. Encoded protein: CASSEIGSYNSPLHF.

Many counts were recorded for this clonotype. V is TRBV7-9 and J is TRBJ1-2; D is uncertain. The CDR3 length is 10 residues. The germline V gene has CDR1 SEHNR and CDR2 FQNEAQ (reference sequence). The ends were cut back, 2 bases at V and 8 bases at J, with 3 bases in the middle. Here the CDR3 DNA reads TGTGCCAGCAGCTTAAGGGGCTACACCTTC. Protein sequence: CASSLRGYTF.

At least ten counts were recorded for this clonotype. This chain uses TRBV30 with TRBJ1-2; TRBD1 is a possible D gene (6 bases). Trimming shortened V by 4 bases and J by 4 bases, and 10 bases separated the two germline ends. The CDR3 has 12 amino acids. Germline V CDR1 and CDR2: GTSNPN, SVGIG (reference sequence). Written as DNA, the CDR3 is TGTGCCTGGAAGGACAGCCCCTATGGCTACACCTTC. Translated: CAWKDSPYGYTF. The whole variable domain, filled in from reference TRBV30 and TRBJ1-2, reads SQTIHQWPATLVQPVGSPLSLECTVEGTSNPNLYWYRQAAGRGLQLLFYSVGIGQISSEVPQNLSASRPQDRQFILSSKKLLLSDSGFYLCAWKDSPYGYTFGSGTRLTVV.

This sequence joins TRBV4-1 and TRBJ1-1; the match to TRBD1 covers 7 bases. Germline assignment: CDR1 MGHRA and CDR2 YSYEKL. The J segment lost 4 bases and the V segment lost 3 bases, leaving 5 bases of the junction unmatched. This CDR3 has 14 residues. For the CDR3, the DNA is TGCGCCAGCAGCCAGCCCTCAGGGGGCACTGAAGCTTTCTTT. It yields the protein CASSQPSGGTEAFF.

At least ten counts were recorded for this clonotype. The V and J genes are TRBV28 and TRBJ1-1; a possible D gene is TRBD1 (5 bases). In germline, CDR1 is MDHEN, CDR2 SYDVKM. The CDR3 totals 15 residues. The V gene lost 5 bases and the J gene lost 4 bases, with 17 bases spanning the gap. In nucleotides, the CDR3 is TGTGCCAGCAGTCAAACGACAGCGGTCATCACTGAAGCTTTCTTT. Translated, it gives CASSQTTAVITEAFF.

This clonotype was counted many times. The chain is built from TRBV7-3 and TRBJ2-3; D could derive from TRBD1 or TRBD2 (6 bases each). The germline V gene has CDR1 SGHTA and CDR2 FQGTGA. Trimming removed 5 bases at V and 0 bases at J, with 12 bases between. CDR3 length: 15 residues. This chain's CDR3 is CASSPWGASTDTQYF. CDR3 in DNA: TGTGCCAGCAGCCCATGGGGGGCTAGCACAGATACGCAGTATTTT.

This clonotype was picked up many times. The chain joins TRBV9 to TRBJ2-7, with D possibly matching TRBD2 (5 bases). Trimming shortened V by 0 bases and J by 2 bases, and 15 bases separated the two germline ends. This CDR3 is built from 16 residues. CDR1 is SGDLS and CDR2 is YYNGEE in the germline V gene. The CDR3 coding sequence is TGTGCCAGCAGCGTAGCTACAACGGTGGGAGCCTACGAGCAGTACTTC. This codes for CASSVATTVGAYEQYF.

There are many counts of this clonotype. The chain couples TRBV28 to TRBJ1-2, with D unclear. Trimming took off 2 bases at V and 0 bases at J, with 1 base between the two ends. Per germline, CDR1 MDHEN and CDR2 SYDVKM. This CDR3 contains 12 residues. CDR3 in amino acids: CASSLTNYGYTF. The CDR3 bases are TGTGCCAGCAGTTTAACTAACTATGGCTACACCTTC.

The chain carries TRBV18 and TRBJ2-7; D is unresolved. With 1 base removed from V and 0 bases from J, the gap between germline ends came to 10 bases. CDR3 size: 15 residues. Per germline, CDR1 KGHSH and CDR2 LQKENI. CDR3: CASSPLRQSSYEQYF. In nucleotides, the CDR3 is TGTGCCAGCTCACCACTAAGGCAAAGCTCCTACGAGCAGTACTTC.